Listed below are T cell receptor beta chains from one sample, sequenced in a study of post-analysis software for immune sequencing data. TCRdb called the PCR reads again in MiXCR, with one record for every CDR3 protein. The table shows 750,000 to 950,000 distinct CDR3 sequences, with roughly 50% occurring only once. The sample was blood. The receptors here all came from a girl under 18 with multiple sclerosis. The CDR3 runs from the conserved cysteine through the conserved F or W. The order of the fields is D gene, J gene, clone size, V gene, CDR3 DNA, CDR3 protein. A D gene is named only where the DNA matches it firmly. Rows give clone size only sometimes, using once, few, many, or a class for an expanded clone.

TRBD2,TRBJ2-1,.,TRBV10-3,TGTGCCATCAGTGCACCAGCGGGACCTTCCAATGAGCAGTTCTTC,CAISAPAGPSNEQFF
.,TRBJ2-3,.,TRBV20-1,TGCAGTGCTAGAATTGACAGGGAGATAGCGGCGCCAGATACGCAGTATTTT,CSARIDREIAAPDTQYF
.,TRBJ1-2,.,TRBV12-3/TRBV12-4,TGTGCCAGCAGTTCCCACAGGTCCTATGGCTACACCTTC,CASSSHRSYGYTF
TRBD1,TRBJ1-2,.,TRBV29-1,TGCAGCGTCGTGGAGGGGGCGCGATATGGCTACACCTTC,CSVVEGARYGYTF
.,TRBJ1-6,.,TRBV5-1,TGCGCCAGCAGCTTGGAGGGTAATTCACCCCTCCACTTT,CASSLEGNSPLHF
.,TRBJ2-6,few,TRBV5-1,TGCGCCAGCCAGGACTTCTCTGGGGCCAACGTCCTGACTTTC,CASQDFSGANVLTF
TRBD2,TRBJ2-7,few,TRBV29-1,TGCAGCGTTGCTAGCGGGAGGGCCAACGAGCAGTACTTC,CSVASGRANEQYF
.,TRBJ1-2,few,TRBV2,TGTGCCAGCAGGGCAGGGAAGAACTATGGCTACACCTTC,CASRAGKNYGYTF
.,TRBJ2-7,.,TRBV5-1,TGCGCCAGCAGCTTCGGCCGGGGAGCCGGGGAGCAGTACTTC,CASSFGRGAGEQYF
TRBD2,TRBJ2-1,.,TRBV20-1,TGCAGTGCTAGAGATCCGCTAGCGGGAGGGCCGAATGAGCAGTTCTTC,CSARDPLAGGPNEQFF
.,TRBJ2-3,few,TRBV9,TGTGCCAGCAGCGTTCTCCCCCCTAGCTCGTCTAGCACAGATACGCAGTATTTT,CASSVLPPSSSSTDTQYF
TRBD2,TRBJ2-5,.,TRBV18,TGTGCCAGCTCACCTCTGGCGGGAGCACTGGGAGAGACCCAGTACTTC,CASSPLAGALGETQYF
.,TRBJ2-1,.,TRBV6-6,TGTGCCAGCAGTTATCCATTACACAATGAGCAGTTCTTC,CASSYPLHNEQFF
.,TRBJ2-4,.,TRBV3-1,TGTGCCAGCAGCGTCAGGGTTCGAGACATTCAGTACTTC,CASSVRVRDIQYF
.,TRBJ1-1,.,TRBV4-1,TGCGCCAGCAGCCAAGATCGAAGTGGGGGGAGGGGATTTAACACTGAAGCTTTCTTT,CASSQDRSGGRGFNTEAFF
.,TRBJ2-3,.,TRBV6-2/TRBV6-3,TGTGCCAGCAGTCGCACCAATCGACAGGGGAGGGATGAGCAGTATTTT,CASSRTNRQGRDEQYF
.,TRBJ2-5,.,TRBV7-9,TGTGCCAGCAGCCTCCCCCCGCAGACACCTCAAGAGACCCAGTACTTC,CASSLPPQTPQETQYF
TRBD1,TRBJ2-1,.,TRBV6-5,TGTGCCAGCAGTAGCCCGACAGGGCTCCCCTACAATGAGCAGTTCTTC,CASSSPTGLPYNEQFF
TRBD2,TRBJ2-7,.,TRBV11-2,TGTGCCAGCAGCGGGACTAGCGGGAAGACCTACGAGCAGTACTTC,CASSGTSGKTYEQYF
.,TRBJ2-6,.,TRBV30,TGTGCCTGGAGGCCAACCTCTGGGGCCAACGTCTTGACTTTC,CAWRPTSGANVLTF
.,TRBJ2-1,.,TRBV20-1,TGCAGTGCTAGAGTGGGACGAGCGGACTCCTACAATGAGCAGTTCTTC,CSARVGRADSYNEQFF
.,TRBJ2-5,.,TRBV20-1,TGCAGTGCACACAGAGGAGAGACCCAGTACTTC,CSAHRGETQYF
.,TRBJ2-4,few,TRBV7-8,TGTGCCAGCAGCCCTAGCATGAGAGCCGGGAACATTCAGTACTTC,CASSPSMRAGNIQYF
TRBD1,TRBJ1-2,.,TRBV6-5,TGTGCCAGCAGTAAACGGACAGGGGGCGGGTATGGCTACACCTTC,CASSKRTGGGYGYTF
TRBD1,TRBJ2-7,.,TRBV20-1,TGCAGTGCGCACTACCAGGGGGCGCCCTACGAGCAGTACTTC,CSAHYQGAPYEQYF
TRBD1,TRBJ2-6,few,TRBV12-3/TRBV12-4,TGTGCCAGCAGTACCGGACAGGGGGCCTCTGGGGCCAACGTCCTGACTTTC,CASSTGQGASGANVLTF
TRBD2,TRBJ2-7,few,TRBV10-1,TGCGCCAGCAGTCAAGCGGGGCCCTACGAGCAGTACTTC,CASSQAGPYEQYF
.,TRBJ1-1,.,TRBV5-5,TGTGCCAGCAGCTCGGTCCTGAACACTGAAGCTTTCTTT,CASSSVLNTEAFF
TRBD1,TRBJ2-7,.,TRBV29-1,TGCAGCGTTGACGTTGGGACAGGGATCTCCTACGAGCAGTACTTC,CSVDVGTGISYEQYF
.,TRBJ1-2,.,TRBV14,TGTGCCAGCAGCCCCAACATTTACAGGCGTAACTATGGCTACACCTTC,CASSPNIYRRNYGYTF
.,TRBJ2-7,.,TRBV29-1,TGCAGTATCGGTGCAGAGGGCTACGAGCAGTACTTC,CSIGAEGYEQYF
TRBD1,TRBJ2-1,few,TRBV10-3,TGTGCCATCAAAAATGAGCCAGGGGGTAATGAGCAGTTCTTC,CAIKNEPGGNEQFF
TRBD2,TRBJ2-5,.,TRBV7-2,TGTGCCAGCAGCTTAGTAGCGGGGGGACGGGAGACCCAGTACTTC,CASSLVAGGRETQYF
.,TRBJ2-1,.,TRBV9,TGTGCCAGCAGCGTAGCTACGAATGAGCAGTTCTTC,CASSVATNEQFF
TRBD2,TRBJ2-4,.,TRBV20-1,TGCAGTGCTAGCAATTTGCTAGCGGGAGGGACACAACGGGACGTTCAGTACTTC,CSASNLLAGGTQRDVQYF
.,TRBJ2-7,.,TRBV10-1,TGCGCCAGCAGTGAGAAGGAGGGAGCCGAGCAGTACTTC,CASSEKEGAEQYF
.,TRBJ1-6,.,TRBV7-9,TGTGCCAGCAGCACGGGGCGGAATTCACCCCTCCACTTT,CASSTGRNSPLHF
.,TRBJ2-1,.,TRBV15,TGTGCCACCAGCAGAGGGTCCGGTCTGGGGGCGTCCTACAATGAGCAGTTCTTC,CATSRGSGLGASYNEQFF
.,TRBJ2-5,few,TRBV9,TGTGCCAGCAGCCCTTACCCACGGGGACCCGAGACCCAGTACTTC,CASSPYPRGPETQYF
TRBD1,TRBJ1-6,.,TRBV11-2,TGTGACAGCAGCTTTCGGACAGGGAGTAATTCACCCCTCCACTTT,CDSSFRTGSNSPLHF
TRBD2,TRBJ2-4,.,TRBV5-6,TGTGCCAGCAGCACAGAGGGACTAGCGGGAGGGCCGGTAAACATTCAGTACTTC,CASSTEGLAGGPVNIQYF
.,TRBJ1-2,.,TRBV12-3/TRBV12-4,TGTGCCAGCAGCCAGACAGGTGTTGGCTACACCTTC,CASSQTGVGYTF
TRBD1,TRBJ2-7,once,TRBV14,TGTGCCAGCAGCCGAGGACAGGGGATAACGGACGAGCAGTACTTC,CASSRGQGITDEQYF
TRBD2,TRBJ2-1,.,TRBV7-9,TGTGCCAGCAGCTTAGTAGCGGGGGATTACAAAATGGGGCAGTTCTTC,CASSLVAGDYKMGQFF
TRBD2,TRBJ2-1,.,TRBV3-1,TGTGCCAGCAGCCAGGCGGGACTAGCGAACAATGAGCAGTTCTTC,CASSQAGLANNEQFF
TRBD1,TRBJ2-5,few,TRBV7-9,TGTGCCAGCAGCTTAGAGGGACAGGGAAGGGAGACCCAGTACTTC,CASSLEGQGRETQYF
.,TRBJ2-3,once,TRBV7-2,TGTGCCAGCAGCTTAGGTTGGGTCGGACCTAGCACAGATACGCAGTATTTT,CASSLGWVGPSTDTQYF
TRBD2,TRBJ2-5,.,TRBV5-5,TGTGCCAGCAGCTTGGAGTACGCGGGGGGTGGAGAGACCCAGTACTTC,CASSLEYAGGGETQYF
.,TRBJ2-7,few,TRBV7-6,TGTGCCAGCAGCTTAGGGGCCTCTCCCTACGAGCAGTACTTC,CASSLGASPYEQYF
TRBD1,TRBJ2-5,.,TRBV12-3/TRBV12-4,TGTGCCAGCAGAAGGGGGCTTTCGTACCAAGAGACCCAGTACTTC,CASRRGLSYQETQYF